This TCR beta chain was observed in a study of cytomegalovirus exposure and HLA in healthy donors. Study information: Among several hundred genotyped donors, roughly 81% fell in the Caucasian-associated ancestry cluster.

Comments on this clone: Its antigen is not identified.

The PCR contained 60 Vbeta and 13 Jbeta primers. Original data processing: An analysis performed later counted about 80 million unique TCR beta chains (roughly 10 million of them shared). Sequenced by immunoSEQ multiplex PCR; TCRdb stores in-frame clones only, minus some. V and J calls and clone size are those listed in that table; D and trimming were worked out from the DNA. The profile shows about 97,000 clones, roughly three quarters of them singletons. Regarding the study as a whole: In a later analysis, 16,951 TCR beta sequences were associated with HLA alleles at 0.05 false discovery rate. Sequencing likely produced, as an artifact, a cluster of highly shared sequence variants.

Germline V lookup: CDR1 SGHRS, CDR2 YFSETQ. V lost 0 bases and J 5 bases, leaving 14 bases between the germline ends. The CDR3 is 16 residues long. This clonotype was sampled from a male donor in good health and CMV-seropositive. The genes are TRBV5-1 and TRBJ1-4, with no clear D. Material for sequencing was PBMCs. The CDR3 DNA reads as TGCGCCAGCAGCTTGGCGACCGGGAGCCGAAATGAAAAACTGTTTTTT. Translated: CASSLATGSRNEKLFF.